Detailed here is one T cell receptor beta chain. V was clipped by 0 bases and J by 4 bases; unmatched bases: 5. Germline values: CDR1 DFQATT, CDR2 SNEGSKA (reference sequence). The CDR3 covers 15 residues. This specimen belongs to a study of neurological immune-mediated disorders. With 10-nucleotide random UMIs included, cDNA was synthesized by 5'RACE. TCRdb ran MiXCR on the 5' RACE reads and lists one entry per CDR3 protein. The sample has 60,000 to 85,000 distinct CDR3 sequences, roughly 4.5% seen once; the top ten hold 2% to 2.5%. The chain recombines TRBV20-1 with TRBJ2-2; 7 nucleotides match TRBD1. Sequencing was performed on PBMCs. The clonotype originates from a woman between 65 and 79 years old with multiple sclerosis. CDR3 residues: CSAREVQGSTGELFF. In DNA form, the CDR3 reads TGCAGTGCTAGAGAGGTACAGGGGAGCACCGGGGAGCTGTTTTTT.